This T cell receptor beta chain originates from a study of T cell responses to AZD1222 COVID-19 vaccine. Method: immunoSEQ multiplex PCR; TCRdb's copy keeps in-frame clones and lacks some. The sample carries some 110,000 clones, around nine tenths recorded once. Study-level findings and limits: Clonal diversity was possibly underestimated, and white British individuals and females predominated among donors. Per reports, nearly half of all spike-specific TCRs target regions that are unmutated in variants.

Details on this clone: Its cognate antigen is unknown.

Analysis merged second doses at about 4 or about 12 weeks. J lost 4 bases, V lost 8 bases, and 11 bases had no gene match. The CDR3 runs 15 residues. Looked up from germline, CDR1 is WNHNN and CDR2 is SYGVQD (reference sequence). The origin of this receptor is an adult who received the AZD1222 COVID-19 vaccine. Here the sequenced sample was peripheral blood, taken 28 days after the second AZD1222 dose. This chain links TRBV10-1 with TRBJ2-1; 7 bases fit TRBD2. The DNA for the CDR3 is TGCGCCAGCGCCCAAGGCGCGGGGGATTACAATGAGCAGTTCTTC. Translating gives CASAQGAGDYNEQFF.